Included here is one TCR beta chain sequence, with context. These data belong to a study of cytomegalovirus exposure and HLA in healthy donors. Germline V CDR1 and CDR2: SGHAT, FQNNGV. The CDR3 has 14 amino acids. Primers for the PCR totalled 60 Vbeta and 13 Jbeta. This table comes from immunoSEQ multiplex PCR, and its TCRdb copy is limited to in-frame clones, with some not included. Of about 120,000 clones in the sample, less than 80% were seen once. Sequenced sample: PBMCs. This chain joins TRBV11-2 and TRBJ2-5, with D possibly being TRBD2 (6 bases). TRBJ2-7 explains the end of the DNA better; the J call may be wrong. The sequence derives from a woman in her thirties in good health and CMV-seronegative. CDR3 nucleotide sequence: TGTGCCAGCAGCTTTGGAGGGGTATTGTACGAGCAGTACTTC. This sequence encodes CASSFGGVLYEQYF.